The 28 T cell receptor beta chains presented below share a single source sample, sequenced in a study of blood T cell repertoires in COVID-19. The table came from immunoSEQ multiplex PCR; TCRdb's copy has only in-frame clones and leaves some out. The sample consists of approximately 300,000 clones, 88% of them appearing once. Sequencing input: peripheral blood. These receptors were obtained from a woman in her forties or fifties with active or convalescent COVID-19.

This clone was observed a handful of times. CDR3 DNA: TGTGCCTGGAGGGACAGATTGGGACCCCTCCACTTT. Translation gives CAWRDRLGPLHF. V and J are TRBV30 and TRBJ1-6; a possible D gene is TRBD1 (6 bases). Germline assignment: CDR1 GTSNPN and CDR2 SVGIG (reference sequence). The germline V and J ends were trimmed by 3 bases and 12 bases, with 12 bases remaining between them. The CDR3 is made up of 12 amino acids.

The V call is TRBV4-3, the J call TRBJ2-3, with 8 bases fitting TRBD2. Trimming took 0 bases from V and 8 from J; bases not matched to a gene: 7. CDR3 length equals 15 residues. Germline V lookup: CDR1 LGHNA, CDR2 YSLEER. In DNA, the CDR3 is TGCGCCAGCAGCCAAGATTTCGGGGGGGCCGTTACGCAGTATTTT. It encodes CASSQDFGGAVTQYF.

This sequence joins TRBV3-1 (or the pseudogene TRBV3-2) and TRBJ2-1; TRBD2 agrees at 7 bases. CDR1 is LGHDT and CDR2 is YNNKEL in the germline V gene (reference sequence). This CDR3 contains 16 residues. The ends lost 1 base at V and 10 bases at J; junction bases unmatched: 13. CDR3 sequence reads: CASSQAGRTRGGEQFF. The DNA of the CDR3 is TGTGCCAGCAGCCAAGCCGGTCGGACTAGGGGCGGGGAGCAGTTCTTC.

The rearrangement links TRBV2 to TRBJ2-5; 13 nucleotides align to TRBD2. From germline, CDR1 is SNHLY and CDR2 FYNNEI. The CDR3 length is 16 residues. The junction had 9 bases not matched to a gene; V was cut back by 5 bases and J by 6 bases. CDR3 nucleotide sequence: TGTGCCAGCAGTCGACTAGCGGGGGGACTGGGGAAGACCCAGTACTTC. It translates to CASSRLAGGLGKTQYF.

This chain joins TRBV2 and TRBJ2-5; D not resolved. CDR1 is SNHLY and CDR2 is FYNNEI in the germline V gene. The CDR3 contains 15 residues. V was clipped by 4 bases and J by 2 bases, with 14 bases between them. The CDR3, as DNA: TGTGCCAGCAGTGCCGAAGGCAGAGGACAAGAGACCCAGTACTTC. It specifies CASSAEGRGQETQYF.

The V call is TRBV3-1 (or the pseudogene TRBV3-2), the J call TRBJ2-2; a possible D gene is TRBD1 (5 bases). Germline CDR1 LGHDT, CDR2 YNNKEL (reference sequence). This CDR3 region has 14 residues. The germline V and J ends were trimmed by 6 bases and 1 base, with 9 bases remaining between them. This CDR3 is CASSSDRNTGELFF. CDR3 DNA: TGTGCCAGCAGTTCAGACAGGAACACCGGGGAGCTGTTTTTT.

This chain links TRBV28 with TRBJ2-6; D gene unclear. Germline CDR1 is MDHEN and CDR2 is SYDVKM. This CDR3 region has 14 residues. Trimming pared 10 bases from V and 2 bases from J, leaving 12 bases between. CDR3 in amino acids: CATTENPGANVLTF. Written as DNA, the CDR3 is TGTGCCACCACTGAAAACCCTGGGGCCAACGTCCTGACTTTC.

The chain couples TRBV5-1 to TRBJ2-3, with 9 nucleotides matching TRBD1. The germline V gene encodes CDR1 SGHRS and CDR2 YFSETQ. CDR3 length: 17 amino acids. Germline trimming cut 2 bases from V and 6 bases from J; bases unmatched to any gene: 13. CDR3 sequence: CASSFTAGTGFRDTQYF. CDR3 nucleotide sequence: TGCGCCAGCAGCTTCACCGCCGGGACAGGGTTCAGGGATACGCAGTATTTT.

The chain has TRBV28 and TRBJ1-2; D may be TRBD1 (5 bases). From germline, CDR1 is MDHEN and CDR2 SYDVKM. Trimming left V 5 bases short and J 4 bases short, with 14 bases between. The CDR3 length is 14 residues. The CDR3 DNA is TGTGCCAGCAGTACCTCGACAGTCGGCTATGGCTACACCTTC. This gives the protein CASSTSTVGYGYTF.

J is TRBJ1-3 and V is TRBV30; 8 bases fit TRBD1. V was pared by 3 bases and J by 3 bases, with 7 bases of the junction left unmatched. The germline V gene encodes CDR1 GTSNPN and CDR2 SVGIG (reference sequence). This CDR3 has 15 residues. The CDR3 DNA follows: TGTGCCTGGAGGCACCAGGGGGCGGTTGGAAACACCATATATTTT. Translated, it gives CAWRHQGAVGNTIYF.

The chain employs TRBV29-1 and TRBJ2-3; D not resolved. The CDR3 covers 13 residues. The V gene lost 4 bases and the J gene lost 3 bases, with 11 bases spanning the gap. Germline CDR1 SQVTM, CDR2 ANQGSEA. The CDR3 spells CSVGGQYTDTQYF. For the CDR3, the DNA is TGCAGCGTTGGAGGCCAGTATACAGATACGCAGTATTTT.

The chain has TRBV29-1 and TRBJ2-2; TRBD2 aligns across 13 bases. Germline V gene data show CDR1 as SQVTM and CDR2 as ANQGSEA. The CDR3 totals 14 residues. The junction had 3 bases not matched to a gene; V was cut back by 6 bases and J by 5 bases. The chain's CDR3 is CSVGLAGITGELFF. The CDR3 nucleotides read TGCAGCGTGGGACTAGCGGGGATTACCGGGGAGCTGTTTTTT.

V gene TRBV5-1 combines with J gene TRBJ1-1, with D hard to call. The germline CDR1 and CDR2 sequences are SGHRS and YFSETQ. The CDR3 runs to 13 residues. Trimming left V 0 bases short and J 9 bases short, with 12 bases between. The CDR3 region is CASSLGIGGKAFF. The DNA for the CDR3 is TGCGCCAGCAGCTTGGGAATTGGAGGGAAAGCTTTCTTT.

The V call is TRBV5-1, the J call TRBJ1-1; D is unresolved. This CDR3 region has 14 residues. V was cut by 0 bases and J by 11 bases, with 17 bases left in between. Germline-derived CDR1 and CDR2 are SGHRS and YFSETQ. CDR3 residues: CASSLGPPRNAAFF. The CDR3 bases are TGCGCCAGCAGCTTGGGGCCCCCTAGGAATGCGGCTTTCTTT.

The chain recombines TRBV11-2 with TRBJ2-3, with 10 bases that match TRBD1. J lost 5 bases, V lost 5 bases, and 7 bases had no gene match. Germline V lookup: CDR1 SGHAT, CDR2 FQNNGV. The CDR3 has 15 amino acids. CDR3 sequence: CASSLSGQGIDTQYF. The CDR3 nucleotides read TGTGCCAGCAGCCTGTCGGGACAGGGGATAGATACGCAGTATTTT. The variable domain in full, with the rest retrieved from reference TRBV11-2 and TRBJ2-3, is EAGVAQSPRYKIIEKRQSVAFWCNPISGHATLYWYQQILGQGPKLLIQFQNNGVVDDSQLPKDRFSAERLKGVDSTLKIQPAKLEDSAVYLCASSLSGQGIDTQYFGPGTRLTVL.

This clone was seen just once. V is TRBV30 and J is TRBJ1-3; D is unclear. V dropped 0 bases and J dropped 0 bases, with 9 bases sitting between them. The germline gives CDR1 GTSNPN, CDR2 SVGIG (reference sequence). This CDR3 has 15 residues. Here the CDR3 DNA reads TGTGCCTGGAGTGTGGGCACTAGCTCTGGAAACACCATATATTTT. It translates to CAWSVGTSSGNTIYF.

The chain uses TRBV5-3 and TRBJ1-6; unclear D gene. TRBV5-3 is sorted into the ORF group, with uncertain function. V was clipped by 3 bases and J by 1 base, with 17 bases between them. This CDR3 has 18 amino acids. The CDR3 DNA reads TGTGCCAGAAGCTATCCAGCAGGTCTAAGGTCCTATAATTCACCCCTCCACTTT. It is translated as CARSYPAGLRSYNSPLHF.

This clone showed up just once. The chain employs TRBV24-1 and TRBJ2-2; 12 positions match TRBD1. V trimming: 9 bases; J trimming: 2 bases; junction bases outside the gene matches: 15. Looked up from germline, CDR1 is KGHDR and CDR2 is SFDVKD. The CDR3 sequence is 19 residues long. The CDR3: CATRGPGTGGFYNTGELFF. Here the CDR3 DNA reads TGTGCCACCCGAGGACCCGGGACAGGGGGCTTTTATAACACCGGGGAGCTGTTTTTT.

This chain joins TRBV3-1 (or the pseudogene TRBV3-2) and TRBJ1-6; a weak D match, TRBD1 (6 bases). The CDR3 runs to 13 residues. Germline V gives CDR1 LGHDT, CDR2 YNNKEL (reference sequence). Deletions cut 1 base from V and 13 bases from J, with 11 bases between. CDR3 DNA: TGTGCCAGCAGCCAAGGCTTACAGGGTCCCCTCCACTTT. It translates to CASSQGLQGPLHF.

The chain links TRBV7-2 to TRBJ2-2; 7 bases are a match to TRBD1. Germline assignment: CDR1 SGHTA and CDR2 FQGNSA. CDR3 size: 13 residues. V dropped 4 bases and J dropped 6; count of bases not matched to a gene: 2. CDR3 DNA sequence: TGTGCCAGCAGCTCAACAGGGGCCGGGGAGCTGTTTTTT. As protein: CASSSTGAGELFF. The variable domain in full, with the rest retrieved from reference TRBV7-2 and TRBJ2-2, is GAGVSQSPSNKVTEKGKDVELRCDPISGHTALYWYRQSLGQGLEFLIYFQGNSAPDKSGLPSDRFSAERTGGSVSTLTIQRTQQEDSAVYLCASSSTGAGELFFGEGSRLTVL.

The V and J genes are TRBV19 and TRBJ2-1; 11 positions agree with TRBD1. The junction had 8 bases not matched to a gene; V was cut back by 7 bases and J by 12 bases. Germline V gives CDR1 LNHDA, CDR2 SQIVND (reference sequence). CDR3 length equals 13 residues. The CDR3 nucleotides are TGTGCCAGTATCGGGGACAGGGGGTCCGGGCAGTTCTTC. Protein sequence: CASIGDRGSGQFF.

In its sample, this clone was seen once. The CDR3 region has the DNA TGTGCCAGCAGCTTAGTGGGACAGTTCGGGGCCAACGTCCTGACTTTC. Protein product: CASSLVGQFGANVLTF. This chain joins TRBV7-2 and TRBJ2-6; 7 nucleotides align to TRBD1. The CDR3 is 16 amino acids. J was trimmed by 4 bases and V by 1 base; bases with no gene match: 4. Germline V gene data show CDR1 as SGHTA and CDR2 as FQGNSA.

The V gene is TRBV4-2, the J gene TRBJ2-5, with 11 bases fitting TRBD2. This CDR3 spans 19 amino acids. CDR1 is LGHNA, CDR2 YNFKEQ, per germline. With 0 bases clipped from V and 4 bases from J, the junction kept 13 bases outside the gene matches. DNA of the CDR3: TGTGCCAGCAGCCAAGAGGTAGTTCTAGCGGGGGGTGATACAGAGACCCAGTACTTC. Protein: CASSQEVVLAGGDTETQYF.

The chain uses TRBV7-6 and TRBJ2-7; TRBD1 matches at 9 bases. This CDR3 has 15 amino acids. V lost 5 bases, J lost 2 bases, and 7 bases stayed unmatched. In germline, CDR1 is SGHVS, CDR2 FNYEAQ. The DNA for the CDR3 is TGTGCCAGCAGCCCGGGACAGGGCAAAGCCTACGAGCAGTACTTC. Its translation is CASSPGQGKAYEQYF.

The rearrangement links TRBV6-1 to TRBJ2-7; perhaps TRBD1 as D (5 bases). With 2 bases removed from V and 5 bases from J, the gap between germline ends came to 7 bases. CDR3 length: 12 residues. CDR1 is MNHNS, CDR2 SASEGT, per germline. CDR3 DNA sequence: TGTGCCAGCAGTGAAAGGGGCGACGAGCAGTACTTC. This sequence encodes CASSERGDEQYF.

This chain uses TRBV27 with TRBJ2-4; 9 nucleotides line up with TRBD1. The CDR3 loop spans 15 amino acids. Germline V CDR1 and CDR2: MNHEY, SMNVEV (reference sequence). Trimming cost V 6 bases and J 4 bases; bases outside gene matches: 7. DNA for the CDR3: TGTGCCAGCAGCGCCCTGGGACAGGGAAAAAACATTCAGTACTTC. Its protein is CASSALGQGKNIQYF.

The genes are TRBV28 and TRBJ1-5; D is ambiguous. The ends were cut back, 3 bases at V and 2 bases at J, with 11 bases in the middle. The germline V gene encodes CDR1 MDHEN and CDR2 SYDVKM. The CDR3 spans 15 residues. CDR3 in DNA: TGTGCCAGCAGTTTCCGGGGTTTGGGCAATCAGCCCCAGCATTTT. Translating it yields CASSFRGLGNQPQHF. Full variable domain (rest looked up from reference TRBV28 and TRBJ1-5): DVKVTQSSRYLVKRTGEKVFLECVQDMDHENMFWYRQDPGLGLRLIYFSYDVKMKEKGDIPEGYSVSREKKERFSLILESASTNQTSMYLCASSFRGLGNQPQHFGDGTRLSIL.

The V gene is TRBV30, the J gene TRBJ2-3; D is ambiguous. The germline V gene has CDR1 GTSNPN and CDR2 SVGIG (reference sequence). V lost 8 bases to trimming and J lost 2 bases, with 11 bases between them. The CDR3 is made up of 12 amino acids. CDR3 amino acids: CAARNLTDTQYF. CDR3 bases: TGTGCCGCCAGGAACCTCACAGATACGCAGTATTTT.